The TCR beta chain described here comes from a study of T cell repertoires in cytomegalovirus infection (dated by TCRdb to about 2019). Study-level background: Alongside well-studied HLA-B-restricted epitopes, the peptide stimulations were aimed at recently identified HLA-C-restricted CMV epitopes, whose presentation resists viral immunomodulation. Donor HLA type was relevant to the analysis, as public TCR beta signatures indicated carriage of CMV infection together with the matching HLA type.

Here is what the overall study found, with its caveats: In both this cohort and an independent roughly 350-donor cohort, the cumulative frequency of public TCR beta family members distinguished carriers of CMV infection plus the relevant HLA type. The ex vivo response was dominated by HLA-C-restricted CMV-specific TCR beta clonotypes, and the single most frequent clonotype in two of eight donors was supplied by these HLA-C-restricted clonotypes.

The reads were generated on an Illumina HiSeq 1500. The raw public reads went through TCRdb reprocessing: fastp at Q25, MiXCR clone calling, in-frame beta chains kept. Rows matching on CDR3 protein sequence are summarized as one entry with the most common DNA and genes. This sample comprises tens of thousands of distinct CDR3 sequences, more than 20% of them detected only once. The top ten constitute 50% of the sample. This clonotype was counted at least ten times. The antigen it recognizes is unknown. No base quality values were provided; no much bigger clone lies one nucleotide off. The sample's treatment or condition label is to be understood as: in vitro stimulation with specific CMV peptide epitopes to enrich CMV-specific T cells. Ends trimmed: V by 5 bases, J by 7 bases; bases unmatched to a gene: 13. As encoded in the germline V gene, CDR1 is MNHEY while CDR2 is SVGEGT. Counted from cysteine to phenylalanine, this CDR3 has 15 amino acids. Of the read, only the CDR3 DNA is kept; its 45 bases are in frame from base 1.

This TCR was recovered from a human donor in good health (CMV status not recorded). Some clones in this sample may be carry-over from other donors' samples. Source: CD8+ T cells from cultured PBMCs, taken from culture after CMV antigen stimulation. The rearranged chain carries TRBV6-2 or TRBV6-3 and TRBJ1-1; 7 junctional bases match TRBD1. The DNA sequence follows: TGTGCCAGCAGTCCCACTCTCGGGGACAGCGGTGAAGCTTTCTTT. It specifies CASSPTLGDSGEAFF.